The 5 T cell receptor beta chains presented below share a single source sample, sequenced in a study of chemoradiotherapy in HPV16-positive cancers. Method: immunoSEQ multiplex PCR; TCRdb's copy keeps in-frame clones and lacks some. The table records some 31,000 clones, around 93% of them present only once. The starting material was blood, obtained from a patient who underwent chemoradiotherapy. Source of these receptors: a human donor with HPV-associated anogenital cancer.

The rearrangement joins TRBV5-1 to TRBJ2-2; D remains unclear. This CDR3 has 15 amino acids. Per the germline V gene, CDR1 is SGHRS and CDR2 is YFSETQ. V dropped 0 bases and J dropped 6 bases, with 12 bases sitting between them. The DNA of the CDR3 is TGCGCCAGCAGCTTGGATTCCAGATCGGCCGGGGAGCTGTTTTTT. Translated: CASSLDSRSAGELFF.

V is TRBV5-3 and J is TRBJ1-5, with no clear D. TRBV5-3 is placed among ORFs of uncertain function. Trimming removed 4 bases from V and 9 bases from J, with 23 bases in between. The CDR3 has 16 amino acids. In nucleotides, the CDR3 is TGTGCCAGAAGCCCTCGGAAGGCGGACCGTGTCGGGCCCCAGCATTTT. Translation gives CARSPRKADRVGPQHF.

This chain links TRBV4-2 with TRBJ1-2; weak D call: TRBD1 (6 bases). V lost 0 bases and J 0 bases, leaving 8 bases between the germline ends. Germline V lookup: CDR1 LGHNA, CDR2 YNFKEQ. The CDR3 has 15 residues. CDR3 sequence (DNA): TGTGCCAGCAGCCAAGACAGGGGACCTAACTATGGCTACACCTTC. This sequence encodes CASSQDRGPNYGYTF.

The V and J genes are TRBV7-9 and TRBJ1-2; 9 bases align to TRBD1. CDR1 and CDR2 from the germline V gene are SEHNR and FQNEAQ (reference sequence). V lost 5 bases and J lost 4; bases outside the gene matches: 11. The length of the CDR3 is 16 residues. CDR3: CASSPHLTGGLYGYTF. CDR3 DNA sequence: TGTGCCAGCAGCCCTCACCTAACAGGGGGCCTCTATGGCTACACCTTC.

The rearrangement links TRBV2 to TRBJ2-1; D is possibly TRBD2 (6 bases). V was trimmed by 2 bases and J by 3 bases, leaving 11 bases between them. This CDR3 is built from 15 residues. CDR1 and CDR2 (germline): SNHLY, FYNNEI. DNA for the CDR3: TGTGCCAGCAGTGAATCGCGGGAATACTACAATGAGCAGTTCTTC. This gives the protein CASSESREYYNEQFF. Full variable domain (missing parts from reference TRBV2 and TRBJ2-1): EPEVTQTPSHQVTQMGQEVILRCVPISNHLYFYWYRQILGQKVEFLVSFYNNEISEKSEIFDDQFSVERPDGSNFTLKIRSTKLEDSAMYFCASSESREYYNEQFFGPGTRLTVL.